This T cell receptor (beta chain) stems from a study of T cells in Graves' hyperthyroidism and ophthalmopathy. Whole-study context: Peripheral blood was taken when the disease was first diagnosed, before any treatment began.

V lost 11 bases to trimming and J lost 4 bases; unmatched junction nucleotides: 6. This CDR3 has 13 amino acids. CDR1 SNHLY and CDR2 FYNNEI come from the germline V gene. As concerns this clonotype: Its antigen remains unidentified.

Study-level findings and limits: Also found in blood were most expanded thyroid clonotypes above 0.001.

Isolation of PBMCs was performed on around 9.4 ml fresh peripheral blood. Amplification of TCR beta CDR3 regions was performed using RNA transcripts as template. Researchers ran a first-round RT-PCR on the TCR CDR3 using the HTBI primer set. TCRdb reprocessed the multiplex PCR reads with MiXCR, giving one entry per CDR3 protein. The data hold about 600,000 distinct CDR3 sequences, with approximately 15% observed a single time. Input material: blood. The chain carries TRBV2 and TRBJ2-7; 12 nucleotides line up with TRBD2. This TCR was sampled from a woman aged 18-29 years with Graves' ophthalmopathy. DNA for the CDR3: TGTGCCTGCCCCGGGACTAGCGGGTACGAGCAGTACTTC. It yields the protein CACPGTSGYEQYF.